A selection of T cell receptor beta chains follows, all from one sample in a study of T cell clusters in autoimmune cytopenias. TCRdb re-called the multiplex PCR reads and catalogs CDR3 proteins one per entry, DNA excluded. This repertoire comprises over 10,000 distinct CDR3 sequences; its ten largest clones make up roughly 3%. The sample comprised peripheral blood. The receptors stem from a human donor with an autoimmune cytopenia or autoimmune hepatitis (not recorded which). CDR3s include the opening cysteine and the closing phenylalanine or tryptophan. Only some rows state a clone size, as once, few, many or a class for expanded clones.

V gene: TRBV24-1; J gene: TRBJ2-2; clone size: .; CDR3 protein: CATSESGLNTGELFF
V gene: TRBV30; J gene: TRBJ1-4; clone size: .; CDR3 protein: CAWSRSNEKLFF
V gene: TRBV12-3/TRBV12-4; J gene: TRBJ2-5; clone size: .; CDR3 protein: CASRPVSQETQYF
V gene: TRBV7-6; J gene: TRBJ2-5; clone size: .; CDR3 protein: CASSGRIQETQYF
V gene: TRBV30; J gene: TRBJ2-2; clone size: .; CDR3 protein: CAGKGTANTGELFF
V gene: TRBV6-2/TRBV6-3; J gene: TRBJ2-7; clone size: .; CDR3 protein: CASRRGAGISYEQYF
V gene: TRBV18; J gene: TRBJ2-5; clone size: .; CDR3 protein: CASSPAGAQETQYF
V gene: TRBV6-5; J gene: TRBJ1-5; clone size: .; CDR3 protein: CASSPNSRNQPQHF
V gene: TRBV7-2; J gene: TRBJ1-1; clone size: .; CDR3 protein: CASSSNRGMNTEAFF
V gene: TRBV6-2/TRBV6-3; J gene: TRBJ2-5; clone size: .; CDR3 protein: CASSSTTKETQYF
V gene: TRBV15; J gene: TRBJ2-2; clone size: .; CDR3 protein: CATSRDRGDTGELFF
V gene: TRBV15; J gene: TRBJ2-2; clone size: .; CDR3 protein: CATSDPGTGVTGELFF
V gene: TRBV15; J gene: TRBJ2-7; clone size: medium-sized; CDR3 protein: CATSRDRDYEQYF
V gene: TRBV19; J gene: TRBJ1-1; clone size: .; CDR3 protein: CASSQTTGSITEAFF
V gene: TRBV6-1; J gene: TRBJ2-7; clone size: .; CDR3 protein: CASSGPWGTGGYEQYF
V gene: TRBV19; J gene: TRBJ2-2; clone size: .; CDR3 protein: CATHKDRGVNTGELFF
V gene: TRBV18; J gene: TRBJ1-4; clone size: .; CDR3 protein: CASSQATGAAGLFF
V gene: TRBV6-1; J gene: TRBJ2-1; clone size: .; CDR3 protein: CASSVGGGYNEQFF
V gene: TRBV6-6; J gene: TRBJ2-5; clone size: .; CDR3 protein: CASSYPADGDVGETQYF
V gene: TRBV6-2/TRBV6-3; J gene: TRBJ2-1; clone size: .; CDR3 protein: CASSSLGLAVSEQFF
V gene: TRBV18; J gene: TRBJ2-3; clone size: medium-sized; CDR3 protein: CASSTPTSTDTQYF
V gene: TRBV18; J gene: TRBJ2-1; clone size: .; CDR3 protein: CASSLQQSNEQFF
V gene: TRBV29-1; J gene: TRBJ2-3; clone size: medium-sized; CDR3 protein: CSVEPRGGLGTDTQYF
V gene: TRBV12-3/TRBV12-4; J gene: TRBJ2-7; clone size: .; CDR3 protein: CASSIGTSGYYEQYF
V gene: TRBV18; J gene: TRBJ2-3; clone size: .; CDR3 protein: CASSPSTVSDTQYF
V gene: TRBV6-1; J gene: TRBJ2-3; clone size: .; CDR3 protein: CASSKSSRGGDTQYF
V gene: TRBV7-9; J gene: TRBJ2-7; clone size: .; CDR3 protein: CASTLDSPKDEQYF
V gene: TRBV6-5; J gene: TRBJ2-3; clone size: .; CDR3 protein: CASRPGLAVSTDTQYF
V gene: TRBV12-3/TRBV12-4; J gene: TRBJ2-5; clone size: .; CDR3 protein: CASSYLAGIQETQYF
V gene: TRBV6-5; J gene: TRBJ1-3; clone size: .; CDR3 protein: CASSYSTGPGNTIYF
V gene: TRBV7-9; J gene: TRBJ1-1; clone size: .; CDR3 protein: CASSGGGNTEAFF
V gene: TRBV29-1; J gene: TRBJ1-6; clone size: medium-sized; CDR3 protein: CSVAIGTDNSPLHF
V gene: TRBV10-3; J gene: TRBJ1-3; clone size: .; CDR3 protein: CAISDRDRGGNTIYF
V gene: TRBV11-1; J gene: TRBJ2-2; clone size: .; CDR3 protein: CASSLGTGGTGELFF
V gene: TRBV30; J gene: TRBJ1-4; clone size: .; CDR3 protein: CAWNLGATNEKLFF
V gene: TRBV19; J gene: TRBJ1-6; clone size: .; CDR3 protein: CASSSPGRNSPLHF
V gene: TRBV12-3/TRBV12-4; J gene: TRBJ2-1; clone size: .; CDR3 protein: CASSDPRGGSYNEQFF
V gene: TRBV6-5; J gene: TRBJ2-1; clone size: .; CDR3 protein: CASRPPGLSNEQFF
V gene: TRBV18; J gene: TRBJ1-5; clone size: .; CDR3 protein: CASSPGLFFQPQHF
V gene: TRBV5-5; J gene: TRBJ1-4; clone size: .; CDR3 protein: CASRQQTTNEKLFF
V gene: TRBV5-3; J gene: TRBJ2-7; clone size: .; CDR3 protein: CARSITGTPYEQYF